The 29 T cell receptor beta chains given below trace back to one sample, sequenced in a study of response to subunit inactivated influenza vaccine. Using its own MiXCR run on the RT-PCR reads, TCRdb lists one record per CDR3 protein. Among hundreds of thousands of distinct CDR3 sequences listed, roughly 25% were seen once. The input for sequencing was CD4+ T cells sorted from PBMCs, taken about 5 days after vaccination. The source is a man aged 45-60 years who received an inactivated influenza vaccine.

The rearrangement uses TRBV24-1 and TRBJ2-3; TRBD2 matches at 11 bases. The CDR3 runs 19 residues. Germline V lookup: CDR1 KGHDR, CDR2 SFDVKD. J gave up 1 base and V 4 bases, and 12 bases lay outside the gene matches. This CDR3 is CATSDPGTSGRRGTDTQYF. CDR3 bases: TGTGCCACCAGTGACCCTGGGACTAGCGGAAGGCGGGGCACAGATACGCAGTATTTT.

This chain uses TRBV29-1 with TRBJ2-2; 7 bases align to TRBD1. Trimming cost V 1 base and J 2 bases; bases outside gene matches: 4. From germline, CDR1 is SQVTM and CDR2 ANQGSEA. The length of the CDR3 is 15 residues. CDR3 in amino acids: CSVEGPGGNTGELFF. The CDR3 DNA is TGCAGCGTTGAAGGTCCAGGGGGAAACACCGGGGAGCTGTTTTTT.

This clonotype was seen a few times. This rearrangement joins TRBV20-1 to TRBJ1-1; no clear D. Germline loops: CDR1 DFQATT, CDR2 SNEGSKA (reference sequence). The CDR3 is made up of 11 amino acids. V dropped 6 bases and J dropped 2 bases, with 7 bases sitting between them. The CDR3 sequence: CSAGSNTEAFF. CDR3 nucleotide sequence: TGCAGTGCCGGTTCCAACACTGAAGCTTTCTTT.

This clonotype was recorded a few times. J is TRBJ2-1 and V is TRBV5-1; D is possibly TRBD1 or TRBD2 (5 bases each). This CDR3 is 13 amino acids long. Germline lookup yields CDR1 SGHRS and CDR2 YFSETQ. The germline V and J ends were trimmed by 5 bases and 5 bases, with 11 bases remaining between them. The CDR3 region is CASSSGPNNEQFF. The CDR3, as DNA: TGCGCCAGCAGTTCGGGACCAAACAATGAGCAGTTCTTC. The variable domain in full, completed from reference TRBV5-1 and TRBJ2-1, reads KAGVTQTPRYLIKTRGQQVTLSCSPISGHRSVSWYQQTPGQGLQFLFEYFSETQRNKGNFPGRFSGRQFSNSRSEMNVSTLELGDSALYLCASSSGPNNEQFFGPGTRLTVL.

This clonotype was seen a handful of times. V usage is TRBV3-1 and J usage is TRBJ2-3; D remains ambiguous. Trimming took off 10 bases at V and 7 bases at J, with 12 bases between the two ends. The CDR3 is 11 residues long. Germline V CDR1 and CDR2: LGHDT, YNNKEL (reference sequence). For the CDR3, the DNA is TGTGCCATCTCGGGTGCGAATACGCAGTATTTT. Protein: CAISGANTQYF.

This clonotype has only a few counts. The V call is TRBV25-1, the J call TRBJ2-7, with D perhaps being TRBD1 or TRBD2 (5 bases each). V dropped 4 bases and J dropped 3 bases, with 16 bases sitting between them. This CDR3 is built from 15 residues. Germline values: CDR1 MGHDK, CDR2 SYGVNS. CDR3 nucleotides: TGTGCCAGCAGTGTCGGGGACGGAGGATACTACGAGCAGTACTTC. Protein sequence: CASSVGDGGYYEQYF.

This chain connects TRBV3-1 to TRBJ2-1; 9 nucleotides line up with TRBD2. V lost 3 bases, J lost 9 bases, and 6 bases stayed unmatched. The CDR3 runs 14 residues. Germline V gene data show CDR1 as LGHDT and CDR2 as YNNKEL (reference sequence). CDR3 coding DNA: TGTGCCAGCAGCCAGTTAGCGGGAGCGGTTGAGCAGTTCTTC. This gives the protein CASSQLAGAVEQFF.

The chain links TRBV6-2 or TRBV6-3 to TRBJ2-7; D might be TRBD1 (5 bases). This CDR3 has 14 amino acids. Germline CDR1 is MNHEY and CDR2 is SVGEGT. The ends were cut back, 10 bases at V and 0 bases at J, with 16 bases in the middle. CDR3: CATIKRTNSYEQYF. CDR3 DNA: TGTGCCACCATCAAGAGGACAAACTCCTACGAGCAGTACTTC.

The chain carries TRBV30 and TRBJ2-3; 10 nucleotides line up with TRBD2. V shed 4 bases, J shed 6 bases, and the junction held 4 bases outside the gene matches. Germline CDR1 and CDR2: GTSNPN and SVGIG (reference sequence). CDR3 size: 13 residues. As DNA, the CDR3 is TGTGCCTGGACACTAGCGGGGATGGATACGCAGTATTTT. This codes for CAWTLAGMDTQYF.

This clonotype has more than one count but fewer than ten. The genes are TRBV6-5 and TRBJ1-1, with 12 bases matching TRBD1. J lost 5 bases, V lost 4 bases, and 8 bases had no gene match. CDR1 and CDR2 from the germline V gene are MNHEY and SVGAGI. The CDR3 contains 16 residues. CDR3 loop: CASSSRDRGRGTEAFF. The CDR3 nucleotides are TGTGCCAGCAGTTCTCGGGACAGGGGGCGCGGGACTGAAGCTTTCTTT.

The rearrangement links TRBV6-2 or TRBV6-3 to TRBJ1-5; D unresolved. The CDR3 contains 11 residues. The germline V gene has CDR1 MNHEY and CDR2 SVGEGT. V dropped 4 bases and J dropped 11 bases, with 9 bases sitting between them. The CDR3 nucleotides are TGTGCCAGCAGTTGGGAAGGAGCCCAGCATTTT. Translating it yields CASSWEGAQHF.

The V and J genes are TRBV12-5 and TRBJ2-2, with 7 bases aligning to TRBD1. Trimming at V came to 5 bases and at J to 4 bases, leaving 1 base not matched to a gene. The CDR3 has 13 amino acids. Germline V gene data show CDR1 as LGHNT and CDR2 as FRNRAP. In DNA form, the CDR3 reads TGTGCTAGTGGTAACAGGGGCACCGGGGAGCTGTTTTTT. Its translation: CASGNRGTGELFF.

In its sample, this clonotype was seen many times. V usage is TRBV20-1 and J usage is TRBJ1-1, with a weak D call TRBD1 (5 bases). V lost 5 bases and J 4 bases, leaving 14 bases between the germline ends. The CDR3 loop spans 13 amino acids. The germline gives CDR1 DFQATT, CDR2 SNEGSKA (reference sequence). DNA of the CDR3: TGCAGTGCTTCCAGGGAGGTGCGCACTGAAGCTTTCTTT. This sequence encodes CSASREVRTEAFF.

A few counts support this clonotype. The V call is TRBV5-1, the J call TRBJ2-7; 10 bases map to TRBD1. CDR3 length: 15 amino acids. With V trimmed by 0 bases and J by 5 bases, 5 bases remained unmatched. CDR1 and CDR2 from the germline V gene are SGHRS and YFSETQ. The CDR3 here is CASSLGTGGFDEQYF. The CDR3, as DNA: TGCGCCAGCAGCTTGGGGACAGGGGGTTTCGACGAGCAGTACTTC.

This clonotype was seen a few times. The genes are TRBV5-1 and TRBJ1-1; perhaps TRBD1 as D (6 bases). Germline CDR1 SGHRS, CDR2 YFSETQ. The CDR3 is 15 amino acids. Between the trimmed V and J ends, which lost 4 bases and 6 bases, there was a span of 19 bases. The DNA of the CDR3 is TGCGCCAGCAGCCTCGGGTCAGGGGCCCAATCTGAAGCTTTCTTT. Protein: CASSLGSGAQSEAFF.

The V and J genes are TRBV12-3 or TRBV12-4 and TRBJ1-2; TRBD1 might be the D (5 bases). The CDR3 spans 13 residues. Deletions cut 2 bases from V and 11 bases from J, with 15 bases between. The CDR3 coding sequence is TGTGCCAGCAGTTTAAGTACACAGGTTCTGTACACCTTC. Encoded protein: CASSLSTQVLYTF.

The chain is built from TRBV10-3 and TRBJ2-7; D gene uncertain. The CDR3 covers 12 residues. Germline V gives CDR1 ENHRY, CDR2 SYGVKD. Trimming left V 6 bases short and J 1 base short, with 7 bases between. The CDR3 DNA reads TGTGCCATCAGCCCTGCATCCTACGAGCAGTACTTC. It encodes CAISPASYEQYF.

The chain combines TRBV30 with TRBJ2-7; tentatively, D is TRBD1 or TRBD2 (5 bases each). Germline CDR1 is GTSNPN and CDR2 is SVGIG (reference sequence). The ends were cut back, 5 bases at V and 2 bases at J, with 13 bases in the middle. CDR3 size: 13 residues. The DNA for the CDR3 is TGTGCCTGGGCACGGGGACCACCCTACGAGCAGTACTTC. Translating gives CAWARGPPYEQYF.

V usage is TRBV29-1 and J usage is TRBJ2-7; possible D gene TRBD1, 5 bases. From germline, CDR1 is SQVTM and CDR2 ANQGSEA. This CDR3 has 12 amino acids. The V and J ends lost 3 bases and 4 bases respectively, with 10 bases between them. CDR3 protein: CSVEGPTYEQYF. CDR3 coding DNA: TGCAGCGTTGAGGGGCCGACATACGAGCAGTACTTC.

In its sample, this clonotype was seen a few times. The DNA of the CDR3 is TGTGCCAGCAGTTTACTACAGGGGAGGGCAGATACGCAGTATTTT. It is translated as CASSLLQGRADTQYF. The chain has TRBV27 and TRBJ2-3; D possibly matches TRBD1 or TRBD2 (7 bases each). The germline V gene encodes CDR1 MNHEY and CDR2 SMNVEV (reference sequence). With 2 bases removed from V and 4 bases from J, the gap between germline ends came to 13 bases. CDR3 size: 15 residues.

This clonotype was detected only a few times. This chain's CDR3 is CSASDVNRVLRETQYF. The CDR3 nucleotides read TGCAGTGCTAGTGATGTGAACAGGGTGTTGAGAGAGACCCAGTACTTC. The genes are TRBV20-1 and TRBJ2-5; perhaps TRBD1 as D (6 bases). Looked up from germline, CDR1 is DFQATT and CDR2 is SNEGSKA (reference sequence). Trimming pared 3 bases from V and 4 bases from J, leaving 21 bases between. This CDR3 region has 16 residues.

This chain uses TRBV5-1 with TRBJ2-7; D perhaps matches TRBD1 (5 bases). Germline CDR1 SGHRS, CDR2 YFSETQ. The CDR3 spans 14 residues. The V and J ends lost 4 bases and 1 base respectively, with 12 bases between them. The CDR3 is CASSGTGQSYEQYF. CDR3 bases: TGCGCCAGCAGCGGAACCGGACAATCCTACGAGCAGTACTTC.

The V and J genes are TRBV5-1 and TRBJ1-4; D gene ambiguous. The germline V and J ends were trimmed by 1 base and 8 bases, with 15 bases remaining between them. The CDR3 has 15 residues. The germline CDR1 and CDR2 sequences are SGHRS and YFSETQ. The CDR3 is CASSLNRWGGEKLFF. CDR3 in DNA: TGCGCCAGCAGCTTGAACCGGTGGGGTGGCGAAAAACTGTTTTTT. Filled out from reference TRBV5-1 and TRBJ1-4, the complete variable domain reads KAGVTQTPRYLIKTRGQQVTLSCSPISGHRSVSWYQQTPGQGLQFLFEYFSETQRNKGNFPGRFSGRQFSNSRSEMNVSTLELGDSALYLCASSLNRWGGEKLFFGSGTQLSVL.

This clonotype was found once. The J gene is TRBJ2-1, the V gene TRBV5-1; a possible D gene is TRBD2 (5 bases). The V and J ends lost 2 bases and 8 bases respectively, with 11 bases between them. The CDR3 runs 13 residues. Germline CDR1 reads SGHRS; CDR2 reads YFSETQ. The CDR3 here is CASSLTGVHEQFF. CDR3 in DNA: TGCGCCAGCAGCTTAACCGGGGTCCATGAGCAGTTCTTC.

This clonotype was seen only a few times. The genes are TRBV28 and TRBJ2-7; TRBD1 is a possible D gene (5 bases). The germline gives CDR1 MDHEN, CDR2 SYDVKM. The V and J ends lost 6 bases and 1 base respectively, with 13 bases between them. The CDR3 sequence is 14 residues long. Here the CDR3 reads CASSQGKPSYEQYF. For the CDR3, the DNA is TGTGCCAGCAGCCAGGGCAAACCATCCTACGAGCAGTACTTC.

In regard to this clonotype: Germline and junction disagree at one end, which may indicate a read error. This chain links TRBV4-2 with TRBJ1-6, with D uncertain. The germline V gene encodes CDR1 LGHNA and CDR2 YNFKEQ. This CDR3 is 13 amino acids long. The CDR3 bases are TGTGCCAGGAGCCAAGAGGTAAACTCACCCCTCCACTTT. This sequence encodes CARSQEVNSPLHF.

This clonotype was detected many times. The CDR3 DNA sequence: TGTGCCAGCAGCCTACAAGAGGGACAGGGAAGTCGGCAGTACTTC. This codes for CASSLQEGQGSRQYF. The V and J genes are TRBV7-2 and TRBJ2-7, with 9 bases lining up with TRBD1. J was trimmed by 9 bases and V by 5 bases; bases with no gene match: 14. The CDR3 length is 15 residues. Germline CDR1 and CDR2: SGHTA and FQGNSA.

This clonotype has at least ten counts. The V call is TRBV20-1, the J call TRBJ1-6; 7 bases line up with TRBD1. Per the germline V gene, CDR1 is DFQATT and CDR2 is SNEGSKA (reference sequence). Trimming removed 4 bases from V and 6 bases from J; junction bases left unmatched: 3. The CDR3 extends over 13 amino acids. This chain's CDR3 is CSANRDSNSPLHF. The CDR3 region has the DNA TGCAGTGCTAACCGGGACAGTAATTCACCCCTCCACTTT.

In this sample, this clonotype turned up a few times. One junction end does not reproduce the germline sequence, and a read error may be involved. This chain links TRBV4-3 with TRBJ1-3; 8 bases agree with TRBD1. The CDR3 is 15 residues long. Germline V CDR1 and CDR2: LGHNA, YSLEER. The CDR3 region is CASSRGQGGGNTIYF. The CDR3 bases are TGCGCCAGTAGCCGAGGACAGGGTGGTGGAAACACCATATATTTT.